Shown below are 30 T cell receptor beta chains from a single sample sequenced in a study of cytomegalovirus exposure and HLA in healthy donors (dated by TCRdb to about 2017). The method behind the library was the immunoSEQ multiplex PCR assay. A mixture of 60 forward primers for TCR Vbeta segments and 13 reverse primers for TCR Jbeta segments was used in the multiplex PCR. TCRdb took this table from immuneACCESS and kept in-frame rearrangements with V and J called. Such tables lack part of the clones; where checked against another copy, unresolved V genes explain under half of the gap, and the rest is unexplained. For this sample there are roughly 200,000 clones; about 69% appear just once. 2.9% of the sample belongs to the ten largest clones. Sequencing was performed on PBMCs. These receptor sequences come from a male donor in good health and CMV-seronegative.

The chain couples TRBV6-6 to TRBJ2-1; 11 positions match TRBD2. Germline V gene data show CDR1 as MNHNY and CDR2 as SVGAGI (reference sequence). The J segment lost 3 bases and the V segment lost 7 bases, leaving 5 bases of the junction unmatched. This CDR3 comprises 15 residues. Written as DNA, the CDR3 is TGTGCCAGCACCCTAGCGGGAGGTAGCTACAATGAGCAGTTCTTC. Encoded protein: CASTLAGGSYNEQFF.

There are a few counts of this clone. The V call is TRBV6-5, the J call TRBJ1-1, with no clear D. This CDR3 region has 14 residues. Trimming took off 9 bases at V and 8 bases at J, with 22 bases between the two ends. Germline CDR1 is MNHEY and CDR2 is SVGAGI. The CDR3 bases are TGTGCCAGTACTCGTCAGACTACCTCTGCCGAAGCTTTCTTT. This encodes CASTRQTTSAEAFF.

The J gene is TRBJ1-2, the V gene TRBV30; no clear D gene. Trimming took off 3 bases at V and 0 bases at J, with 8 bases between the two ends. CDR1 is GTSNPN and CDR2 is SVGIG in the germline V gene (reference sequence). The CDR3 is 13 residues long. CDR3 region: CAWRQPSNYGYTF. CDR3 in DNA: TGTGCCTGGAGACAGCCCTCTAACTATGGCTACACCTTC. The full variable domain, in which reference TRBV30 and TRBJ1-2 provide the parts outside the CDR3, is SQTIHQWPATLVQPVGSPLSLECTVEGTSNPNLYWYRQAAGRGLQLLFYSVGIGQISSEVPQNLSASRPQDRQFILSSKKLLLSDSGFYLCAWRQPSNYGYTFGSGTRLTVV.

This chain uses TRBV25-1 with TRBJ1-2; D is perhaps TRBD1 (6 bases). CDR3 length: 14 amino acids. Per the germline V gene, CDR1 is MGHDK and CDR2 is SYGVNS. The V and J ends lost 5 bases and 7 bases respectively, with 17 bases between them. CDR3 residues: CASSRQAGVGGYTF. The CDR3 DNA is TGTGCCAGCAGTCGACAGGCCGGTGTAGGTGGCTACACCTTC.

This chain links TRBV6-5 with TRBJ2-7, with 9 nucleotides matching TRBD1. The CDR3 length is 15 residues. CDR1 and CDR2 (germline): MNHEY, SVGAGI. Trimming cost V 0 bases and J 2 bases; bases outside gene matches: 2. The CDR3 loop is CASSYSGTGPYEQYF. CDR3 sequence (DNA): TGTGCCAGCAGTTACTCTGGGACAGGGCCCTACGAGCAGTACTTC.

This sequence joins TRBV7-9 and TRBJ2-1, with D possibly being TRBD1 (6 bases). Per germline, CDR1 SEHNR and CDR2 FQNEAQ (reference sequence). V was cut by 6 bases and J by 2 bases, with 20 bases left in between. CDR3 length equals 17 residues. CDR3 DNA sequence: TGTGCCAGCAGTTTACCTATACAGGGTACGGCCTACAATGAGCAGTTCTTC. Protein: CASSLPIQGTAYNEQFF.

V gene TRBV25-1 combines with J gene TRBJ1-2; 11 bases agree with TRBD1. This CDR3 comprises 15 residues. V was pared by 5 bases and J by 4 bases, with 6 bases of the junction left unmatched. Germline V gene data show CDR1 as MGHDK and CDR2 as SYGVNS. Here the CDR3 DNA reads TGTGCCAGCAGTAAAGGACAGGGGGCCTCCTATGGCTACACCTTC. Encoded protein: CASSKGQGASYGYTF.

The chain carries TRBV28 and TRBJ2-7; TRBD2 aligns across 9 bases. CDR3 length: 18 amino acids. CDR1 and CDR2 from the germline V gene are MDHEN and SYDVKM. The junction had 11 bases not matched to a gene; V was cut back by 1 base and J by 1 base. CDR3 in amino acids: CASSLLGGRLAGSYEQYF. The CDR3 DNA is TGTGCCAGCAGTTTATTAGGTGGCCGCCTAGCGGGATCCTACGAGCAGTACTTC.

This clone was picked up one time. The chain joins TRBV28 to TRBJ1-2, with 8 nucleotides matching TRBD1. Germline V CDR1 and CDR2: MDHEN, SYDVKM. The V and J ends lost 6 bases and 2 bases, in that order; junction bases with no gene match: 2. The CDR3 has 13 amino acids. This chain's CDR3 is CASSRTGNYGYTF. In DNA form, the CDR3 reads TGTGCCAGCAGCAGGACAGGGAACTATGGCTACACCTTC.

In this sample, this clone turned up a few times. This chain connects TRBV5-6 to TRBJ2-6; D not certain. Between the trimmed V and J ends, which lost 1 base and 0 bases, there was a span of 2 bases. Germline loops: CDR1 SGHDT, CDR2 YYEEEE. The length of the CDR3 is 14 residues. The CDR3 reads CASSLYSGANVLTF. The DNA for the CDR3 is TGTGCCAGCAGCTTGTACTCTGGGGCCAACGTCCTGACTTTC.

The chain joins TRBV6-5 to TRBJ1-6, with a weak D call TRBD1 (5 bases). Germline CDR1 and CDR2: MNHEY and SVGAGI. V was trimmed by 0 bases and J by 3 bases, leaving 9 bases between them. The CDR3 is 16 residues long. The CDR3 is CASSYSQGYYNSPLHF. The CDR3 DNA reads as TGTGCCAGCAGTTACTCCCAGGGTTACTATAATTCACCCCTCCACTTT.

V is TRBV7-2 and J is TRBJ1-5; D call uncertain. Trimming pared 3 bases from V and 3 bases from J, leaving 9 bases between. CDR3 length equals 14 residues. Looked up from germline, CDR1 is SGHTA and CDR2 is FQGNSA. The CDR3 sequence: CASSFTAYNQPQHF. CDR3 nucleotides: TGTGCCAGCAGCTTTACAGCTTACAATCAGCCCCAGCATTTT.

V usage is TRBV11-2 and J usage is TRBJ2-1, with 9 bases fitting TRBD2. Germline assignment: CDR1 SGHAT and CDR2 FQNNGV. V dropped 2 bases and J dropped 6; count of bases not matched to a gene: 11. The CDR3 sequence is 17 residues long. The CDR3: CASSLFSAGGRFNEQFF. The CDR3 DNA sequence: TGTGCCAGCAGCTTATTTTCGGCGGGAGGGCGGTTCAATGAGCAGTTCTTC.

The chain combines TRBV19 with TRBJ2-2; D might be TRBD2 (5 bases). Germline V gene sequence: CDR1 LNHDA, CDR2 SQIVND (reference sequence). V dropped 7 bases and J dropped 4 bases, with 13 bases sitting between them. This CDR3 comprises 14 residues. The CDR3 is CASMWLGGTGELFF. Here the CDR3 DNA reads TGTGCCAGTATGTGGCTAGGAGGCACCGGGGAGCTGTTTTTT.

V is TRBV7-3 and J is TRBJ2-1; TRBD2 matches at 8 bases. From germline, CDR1 is SGHTA and CDR2 FQGTGA. This CDR3 has 14 residues. The V and J ends lost 6 bases and 8 bases, in that order; junction bases with no gene match: 9. CDR3 DNA sequence: TGTGCCAGCAGTCAAGGACTAGCTGTCGATGAGCAGTTCTTC. Translating it yields CASSQGLAVDEQFF.

CDR3 protein: CASSYPRDRGNTEAFF. The CDR3 DNA reads as TGTGCCAGCAGTTACCCCAGGGACAGGGGGAACACTGAAGCTTTCTTT. This chain joins TRBV6-6 and TRBJ1-1; TRBD1 matches 10 bases. V lost 2 bases and J lost 1; bases outside the gene matches: 4. Germline CDR1 is MNHNY and CDR2 is SVGAGI (reference sequence). CDR3 length equals 16 residues.

The chain couples TRBV11-2 to TRBJ1-1; perhaps TRBD1 as D (5 bases). V was clipped by 2 bases and J by 0 bases, with 13 bases between them. The germline gives CDR1 SGHAT, CDR2 FQNNGV. The CDR3 has 16 amino acids. The CDR3 here is CASSLWAGNMNTEAFF. CDR3 coding DNA: TGTGCCAGCAGCTTATGGGCAGGGAACATGAACACTGAAGCTTTCTTT.

The chain combines TRBV6-5 with TRBJ1-2, with a possible D match to TRBD1 (5 bases). Germline CDR1 is MNHEY and CDR2 is SVGAGI. V was shortened by 2 bases and J by 2 bases, with 12 bases between the two germline ends. This CDR3 region has 15 residues. The CDR3 here is CASSYGALLNYGYTF. As DNA, the CDR3 is TGTGCCAGCAGTTACGGGGCCTTGCTAAACTATGGCTACACCTTC.

This clone was observed once. This chain links TRBV14 with TRBJ1-1; weak D call: TRBD1 (6 bases). There are 13 residues in the CDR3. Germline V gene sequence: CDR1 SGHDN, CDR2 FVKESK. The V end lost 3 bases, the J end lost 4 bases, and 9 bases lay between the germline ends. CDR3 sequence (DNA): TGTGCCAGCAGCCATAGGGGGAGCACTGAAGCTTTCTTT. It translates to CASSHRGSTEAFF.

The V gene is TRBV5-1, the J gene TRBJ2-3; 9 bases fit TRBD2. Germline values: CDR1 SGHRS, CDR2 YFSETQ. The CDR3 contains 16 residues. The trim removed 3 bases at V and 6 bases at J, leaving 11 bases unmatched. The CDR3 spells CASSYGASGIGDTQYF. CDR3 in DNA: TGCGCCAGCAGCTATGGGGCTAGCGGGATTGGGGATACGCAGTATTTT.

V usage is TRBV6-1 and J usage is TRBJ1-1; tentative D call: TRBD1 (5 bases). The CDR3 spans 14 residues. The germline V gene encodes CDR1 MNHNS and CDR2 SASEGT. V lost 4 bases, J lost 1 base, and 10 bases lay in between. The CDR3 loop is CASSGGSPNTEAFF. The CDR3 nucleotides are TGTGCCAGCAGTGGGGGCTCCCCGAACACTGAAGCTTTCTTT.

V and J are TRBV10-3 and TRBJ2-7, with TRBD1 matching over 7 bases. CDR1 and CDR2 (germline): ENHRY, SYGVKD. The V and J ends lost 7 bases and 7 bases, in that order; junction bases with no gene match: 16. The CDR3 runs 15 residues. The CDR3 sequence: CAITSDRRPSEEQYF. The CDR3 DNA sequence: TGTGCCATCACTTCGGACAGGCGCCCTTCCGAGGAGCAGTACTTC.

The chain is built from TRBV30 and TRBJ1-6, with D possibly TRBD1 on 6 matching bases. Trimming took off 5 bases at V and 6 bases at J, with 17 bases between the two ends. Germline lookup yields CDR1 GTSNPN and CDR2 SVGIG (reference sequence). This CDR3 has 15 amino acids. The CDR3 sequence is CAWERGGSRNSPLHF. The CDR3 region has the DNA TGTGCCTGGGAGAGGGGGGGATCTCGTAATTCACCCCTCCACTTT.

The rearrangement uses TRBV28 and TRBJ1-2; 8 bases align to TRBD1. Germline CDR1 reads MDHEN; CDR2 reads SYDVKM. Trimming cost V 2 bases and J 4 bases; bases outside gene matches: 9. The CDR3 has 16 amino acids. CDR3 residues: CASSLEGAGGAYGYTF. The CDR3 nucleotides read TGTGCCAGCAGTTTAGAGGGCGCAGGGGGCGCCTATGGCTACACCTTC.

V is TRBV6-5 and J is TRBJ2-5; possibly TRBD2 for D (5 bases). The CDR3 is 14 amino acids. V was cut by 0 bases and J by 3 bases, with 8 bases left in between. CDR1 and CDR2 (germline): MNHEY, SVGAGI. CDR3 DNA sequence: TGTGCCAGCAGTTACTCTAGCGTCAAAGAGACCCAGTACTTC. Translated: CASSYSSVKETQYF.

This sequence joins TRBV19 and TRBJ1-6, with D possibly being TRBD1 (6 bases). The CDR3 covers 15 residues. Per the germline V gene, CDR1 is LNHDA and CDR2 is SQIVND (reference sequence). V gave up 2 bases and J gave up 2 bases, with 7 bases separating them. The CDR3 nucleotides read TGTGCCAGTAGTATACCAGGGGCCTATAATTCACCCCTCCACTTT. It is translated as CASSIPGAYNSPLHF. The complete variable domain, with remaining parts taken from reference TRBV19 and TRBJ1-6, reads DGGITQSPKYLFRKEGQNVTLSCEQNLNHDAMYWYRQDPGQGLRLIYYSQIVNDFQKGDIAEGYSVSREKKESFPLTVTSAQKNPTAFYLCASSIPGAYNSPLHFGNGTRLTVT.

This chain connects TRBV14 to TRBJ1-3; tentatively, D is TRBD1 (5 bases). The length of the CDR3 is 14 residues. The germline V gene has CDR1 SGHDN and CDR2 FVKESK. Trimming shortened V by 4 bases and J by 4 bases, and 11 bases separated the two germline ends. The CDR3 is CASSPRTFGNTIYF. The CDR3 DNA follows: TGTGCCAGCAGCCCGCGGACATTCGGAAACACCATATATTTT.

The table lists this clone with a count of one. This sequence joins TRBV28 and TRBJ1-5; D possibly corresponds to TRBD1 (5 bases). Trimming took 0 bases from V and 7 from J, leaving 10 bases between them. Germline CDR1 MDHEN, CDR2 SYDVKM. This CDR3 comprises 14 residues. CDR3 residues: CASSLWAGQQPQHF. The DNA of the CDR3 is TGTGCCAGCAGTTTATGGGCAGGGCAGCAGCCCCAGCATTTT. Full variable domain (rest looked up from reference TRBV28 and TRBJ1-5): DVKVTQSSRYLVKRTGEKVFLECVQDMDHENMFWYRQDPGLGLRLIYFSYDVKMKEKGDIPEGYSVSREKKERFSLILESASTNQTSMYLCASSLWAGQQPQHFGDGTRLSIL.

This chain uses TRBV6-6 with TRBJ2-1; D is possibly TRBD2 (5 bases). This CDR3 is 12 amino acids long. CDR1 and CDR2 from the germline V gene are MNHNY and SVGAGI (reference sequence). V was pared by 8 bases and J by 0 bases, with 5 bases between. The CDR3: CASGSSYNEQFF. The CDR3, as DNA: TGTGCCAGCGGGAGCTCCTACAATGAGCAGTTCTTC.

This clone was counted a few times. At one of its ends the junction is not consistent with the germline gene, which may arise from a read error. V usage is TRBV7-3 and J usage is TRBJ2-7; D possibly corresponds to TRBD2 (6 bases). The CDR3 is 16 residues long. The germline V gene has CDR1 SGHTA and CDR2 FQGTGA. CDR3 loop: CASSQAEGTGSYEQYF. CDR3 sequence (DNA): TGCGCCAGCAGCCAAGCTGAAGGGACTGGCTCCTACGAGCAGTACTTC.